The rows below give T cell receptor beta chains drawn from one sample of a study of T cell responses to AZD1222 COVID-19 vaccine. This table comes from immunoSEQ multiplex PCR, and its TCRdb copy is limited to in-frame clones, with some not included. The sample carries 100,000 or so clones, roughly nine tenths recorded once. The material sequenced was peripheral blood, taken on day 0 of AZD1222 vaccination. These receptor sequences come from an adult in good health. Both conserved end residues are trimmed from each CDR3. Each record gives: CDR3 length, V gene, clone size, J gene, CDR3 protein. Only part of the rows carry a size: once, few, many, or a class if the clone is expanded.

CDR3 length: 11
V gene: TRBV29-1
clone size: -
J gene: TRBJ1-2
CDR3 protein: SVIAGFSYGYT

CDR3 length: 11
V gene: TRBV11-2
clone size: once
J gene: TRBJ1-6
CDR3 protein: ASSFEGPSPLH

CDR3 length: 15
V gene: TRBV9
clone size: -
J gene: TRBJ2-5
CDR3 protein: ASSFRSSVRGQETQY

CDR3 length: 13
V gene: TRBV3-1/TRBV3-2
clone size: -
J gene: TRBJ2-7
CDR3 protein: ASSQLQESSYEQY

CDR3 length: 9
V gene: TRBV28
clone size: -
J gene: TRBJ1-1
CDR3 protein: ASSLGRQAF

CDR3 length: 12
V gene: TRBV6-5
clone size: -
J gene: TRBJ2-1
CDR3 protein: ASSSGGAPNEQF

CDR3 length: 12
V gene: TRBV29-1
clone size: -
J gene: TRBJ2-1
CDR3 protein: SAPGEGRSNEQF

CDR3 length: 14
V gene: TRBV10-3
clone size: -
J gene: TRBJ2-3
CDR3 protein: AITTPRTGGPDTQY

CDR3 length: 13
V gene: TRBV6-6
clone size: -
J gene: TRBJ2-7
CDR3 protein: ASTPVNRGHDEQY

CDR3 length: 13
V gene: TRBV5-1
clone size: -
J gene: TRBJ1-1
CDR3 protein: ASISEEALNTEAF

CDR3 length: 13
V gene: TRBV30
clone size: -
J gene: TRBJ1-2
CDR3 protein: AWGGTEGDHYGYT

CDR3 length: 13
V gene: TRBV5-1
clone size: -
J gene: TRBJ1-6
CDR3 protein: ASSGTGNLWSPLH

CDR3 length: 12
V gene: TRBV9
clone size: -
J gene: TRBJ1-5
CDR3 protein: ASSVEAGGEPQH

CDR3 length: 12
V gene: TRBV24-1
clone size: -
J gene: TRBJ1-1
CDR3 protein: ATRGTGRNTEAF

CDR3 length: 11
V gene: TRBV7-2
clone size: -
J gene: TRBJ1-1
CDR3 protein: ASSSDSNTEAF

CDR3 length: 12
V gene: TRBV5-5
clone size: -
J gene: TRBJ1-1
CDR3 protein: ASSLGPTGREAF

CDR3 length: 11
V gene: TRBV11-2
clone size: -
J gene: TRBJ2-2
CDR3 protein: ASSFLGVGELF

CDR3 length: 15
V gene: TRBV27
clone size: many
J gene: TRBJ2-2
CDR3 protein: ASSLDTRQGNTGELF

CDR3 length: 13
V gene: TRBV4-3
clone size: -
J gene: TRBJ1-1
CDR3 protein: ASSQDGGGNTEAF

CDR3 length: 11
V gene: TRBV19
clone size: -
J gene: TRBJ2-7
CDR3 protein: ASSMQGFSEQY

CDR3 length: 13
V gene: TRBV9
clone size: once
J gene: TRBJ1-4
CDR3 protein: ASSVGSGGGEKLF

CDR3 length: 14
V gene: TRBV4-1
clone size: -
J gene: TRBJ2-2
CDR3 protein: ASSPSRGGADGELF

CDR3 length: 12
V gene: TRBV10-2
clone size: once
J gene: TRBJ1-2
CDR3 protein: ASSGGQGVGGYT

CDR3 length: 15
V gene: TRBV13
clone size: -
J gene: TRBJ1-3
CDR3 protein: ASSLSWYPTSGNTIY

CDR3 length: 15
V gene: TRBV5-8
clone size: -
J gene: TRBJ1-3
CDR3 protein: ASSTPGQGMAGNTIY

CDR3 length: 10
V gene: TRBV10-3
clone size: -
J gene: TRBJ2-5
CDR3 protein: AISGQLQTQY

CDR3 length: 9
V gene: TRBV5-6
clone size: once
J gene: TRBJ2-7
CDR3 protein: ASRGGNEQY

CDR3 length: 17
V gene: TRBV5-1
clone size: -
J gene: TRBJ1-2
CDR3 protein: ASSLFLYQGSGAYYGYT

CDR3 length: 12
V gene: TRBV4-3
clone size: once
J gene: TRBJ1-1
CDR3 protein: ASSQGQGNTEAF

CDR3 length: 13
V gene: TRBV5-5
clone size: -
J gene: TRBJ1-2
CDR3 protein: ASSPWTGSAYGCT

CDR3 length: 11
V gene: TRBV6-5
clone size: -
J gene: TRBJ1-1
CDR3 protein: ASSYGGLTEAF

CDR3 length: 13
V gene: TRBV9
clone size: -
J gene: TRBJ1-6
CDR3 protein: ASSVVGDRNSPLH

CDR3 length: 15
V gene: TRBV19
clone size: -
J gene: TRBJ1-1
CDR3 protein: ASTTEGAGSRNTEAF

CDR3 length: 11
V gene: TRBV7-2
clone size: -
J gene: TRBJ2-5
CDR3 protein: ASSFNRKETQY

CDR3 length: 12
V gene: TRBV5-8
clone size: -
J gene: TRBJ1-4
CDR3 protein: ASSLRQGYEKLF

CDR3 length: 11
V gene: TRBV6-2/TRBV6-3
clone size: -
J gene: TRBJ1-4
CDR3 protein: ASSYGRQSELF

CDR3 length: 13
V gene: TRBV7-6
clone size: -
J gene: TRBJ2-6
CDR3 protein: ASGQGTSGANVLT

CDR3 length: 13
V gene: TRBV7-2
clone size: -
J gene: TRBJ2-3
CDR3 protein: ASSFSGGMADTQY

CDR3 length: 12
V gene: TRBV29-1
clone size: -
J gene: TRBJ2-3
CDR3 protein: SVEDSIDTDTQY

CDR3 length: 12
V gene: TRBV27
clone size: -
J gene: TRBJ1-1
CDR3 protein: ATKPWGGNTEAF

CDR3 length: 11
V gene: TRBV6-4
clone size: -
J gene: TRBJ2-1
CDR3 protein: ASSAGGYNEQF

CDR3 length: 11
V gene: TRBV6-2/TRBV6-3
clone size: -
J gene: TRBJ1-2
CDR3 protein: ASSYGAGNGYT

CDR3 length: 12
V gene: TRBV5-1
clone size: -
J gene: TRBJ1-2
CDR3 protein: ASSYAGTNYGYT

CDR3 length: 13
V gene: TRBV19
clone size: once
J gene: TRBJ2-5
CDR3 protein: ASRASETRGETQY

CDR3 length: 12
V gene: TRBV28
clone size: -
J gene: TRBJ1-5
CDR3 protein: ASSSHRGNQPQH

CDR3 length: 12
V gene: TRBV30
clone size: -
J gene: TRBJ1-1
CDR3 protein: AWSARTENTEAF

CDR3 length: 11
V gene: TRBV12-5
clone size: -
J gene: TRBJ1-5
CDR3 protein: AQAQGVNQPQH

CDR3 length: 9
V gene: TRBV3-1/TRBV3-2
clone size: -
J gene: TRBJ1-2
CDR3 protein: ASSLRGGYT

CDR3 length: 16
V gene: TRBV7-9
clone size: -
J gene: TRBJ1-6
CDR3 protein: ASSPGTVWSSYNSPLH

CDR3 length: 11
V gene: TRBV27
clone size: -
J gene: TRBJ1-5
CDR3 protein: ASSFWGPQPQH

CDR3 length: 11
V gene: TRBV2
clone size: -
J gene: TRBJ1-5
CDR3 protein: ASSRDRGQPQH

CDR3 length: 13
V gene: TRBV7-8
clone size: -
J gene: TRBJ1-2
CDR3 protein: ASSSTTRTDYGYT

CDR3 length: 12
V gene: TRBV3-1/TRBV3-2
clone size: -
J gene: TRBJ1-1
CDR3 protein: ASSQGHRNTEAF

CDR3 length: 12
V gene: TRBV9
clone size: -
J gene: TRBJ2-7
CDR3 protein: ASSDRDSPIEQY

CDR3 length: 13
V gene: TRBV15
clone size: once
J gene: TRBJ1-2
CDR3 protein: ATSRDRAGAGSYT

CDR3 length: 17
V gene: TRBV27
clone size: -
J gene: TRBJ2-2
CDR3 protein: ASSLSAGQRGTNTGELF

CDR3 length: 12
V gene: TRBV5-8
clone size: -
J gene: TRBJ2-7
CDR3 protein: ASSLDAVSYEQY

CDR3 length: 13
V gene: TRBV7-2
clone size: -
J gene: TRBJ1-1
CDR3 protein: ASSKETLGWTEAF

CDR3 length: 12
V gene: TRBV18
clone size: -
J gene: TRBJ1-5
CDR3 protein: ASSQAGWDQPQH

CDR3 length: 13
V gene: TRBV28
clone size: -
J gene: TRBJ1-1
CDR3 protein: ASSPPPGQGTEAF